A selection of T cell receptor beta chains follows, all from one sample in a study of T-cell reconstitution after alpha-beta-depleted transplantation in children. One entry per CDR3 protein, called by TCRdb with MiXCR from the PCR reads. This table holds 750,000 to 950,000 distinct CDR3 sequences, 16% found once. The sequenced sample was PBMCs, mostly from graft donor cells, obtained 360 days after TCRalphabeta/CD19-depleted stem cell transplant. These receptors all stem from a male patient under 18 who had a stem cell transplant for acute lymphoblastic leukemia, so the T cells may come from the graft donor. The CDR3 runs from the conserved cysteine through the conserved F or W. A D gene is named only where the DNA matches it firmly. Expanded clones get a size class; other rows say once, few or many, or leave the size out.

D	size	V	J	CDR3	DNA
NA	NA	TRBV3-1	TRBJ2-7	CASSRRKLGASYEQYF	TGTGCCAGCAGCCGCCGGAAACTAGGGGCCTCCTACGAGCAGTACTTC
TRBD1	many	TRBV29-1	TRBJ2-7	CSVEAYRDSTYEQYF	TGCAGCGTTGAAGCCTACCGGGACAGCACCTACGAGCAGTACTTC
NA	few	TRBV4-2	TRBJ2-7	CASSKRDNSYEQYF	TGTGCCAGCAGCAAGAGGGATAACTCCTACGAGCAGTACTTC
NA	few	TRBV4-2	TRBJ2-7	CASSQDGGASSYEQYF	TGTGCCAGCAGCCAAGATGGCGGGGCGAGCTCCTACGAGCAGTACTTC
NA	few	TRBV29-1	TRBJ2-1	CSVGNYNEQFF	TGCAGCGTGGGGAATTACAATGAGCAGTTCTTC
TRBD2	few	TRBV27	TRBJ2-7	CASSLWGLAKLNEQYF	TGTGCCAGCAGTTTATGGGGACTAGCAAAGCTAAACGAGCAGTACTTC
TRBD1	few	TRBV7-9	TRBJ2-7	CASTGTGGIYEQYF	TGTGCCAGCACCGGGACAGGGGGTATCTACGAGCAGTACTTC
NA	few	TRBV18	TRBJ2-7	CASSPPNQAYEQYF	TGTGCCAGCTCACCACCGAATCAGGCCTACGAGCAGTACTTC
NA	NA	TRBV6-5	TRBJ2-7	CASSYTDSYEQYF	TGTGCCAGCAGTTACACAGACTCCTACGAGCAGTACTTC
NA	NA	TRBV5-1	TRBJ2-7	CASSFERATDEQYF	TGCGCCAGCAGCTTTGAGCGGGCGACGGATGAGCAGTACTTC
TRBD2	NA	TRBV12-3/TRBV12-4	TRBJ2-7	CASSFALTGTSGRALPSNEQYF	TGTGCCAGCAGTTTCGCGTTGACGGGGACTAGCGGGAGGGCCCTTCCGAGCAACGAGCAGTACTTC
NA	NA	TRBV7-3	TRBJ2-1	CASSLGAISSYNEQFF	TGTGCCAGCAGCTTAGGGGCGATTAGCTCCTACAATGAGCAGTTCTTC
NA	many	TRBV14	TRBJ2-1	CASSQDLVRVHEQFF	TGTGCCAGCAGCCAAGATCTTGTTAGGGTCCATGAGCAGTTCTTC
NA	NA	TRBV12-3/TRBV12-4	TRBJ2-1	CASSFQGRDNEQFF	TGTGCCAGCAGTTTCCAGGGTCGCGACAATGAGCAGTTCTTC
TRBD1	NA	TRBV4-1	TRBJ1-3	CASRYTGVPGNTIYF	TGCGCCAGCAGATATACAGGGGTCCCTGGAAACACCATATATTTT
NA	few	TRBV6-1	TRBJ2-3	CASSGGEYSSTDTQYF	TGTGCCAGCAGTGGGGGGGAATACTCTAGCACAGATACGCAGTATTTT
NA	few	TRBV27	TRBJ2-1	CASSLSPQGSSYNEQFF	TGTGCCAGCAGTTTATCCCCTCAGGGGAGCTCCTACAATGAGCAGTTCTTC
NA	NA	TRBV29-1	TRBJ2-7	CSGRGQAYEQYF	TGCAGCGGGCGTGGGCAGGCCTACGAGCAGTACTTC
TRBD1	NA	TRBV5-1	TRBJ2-1	CASSLGTGAILYNEQFF	TGCGCCAGCAGCTTGGGGACAGGCGCTATCCTTTACAATGAGCAGTTCTTC
TRBD2	few	TRBV7-9	TRBJ2-7	CASSIAGVHEQYF	TGTGCCAGCAGCATAGCGGGGGTCCACGAGCAGTACTTC
TRBD1	few	TRBV19	TRBJ1-1	CASNDRGPPFTEAFF	TGTGCCAGTAATGACAGGGGGCCGCCTTTCACTGAAGCTTTCTTT
NA	NA	TRBV12-3/TRBV12-4	TRBJ2-2	CASSLGFSVTGELFF	TGTGCCAGCAGTTTGGGGTTTTCGGTCACCGGGGAGCTGTTTTTT
NA	few	TRBV20-1	TRBJ1-1	CSARDTGILLMNTEAFF	TGCAGTGCTAGAGATACTGGAATACTGTTGATGAACACTGAAGCTTTCTTT
TRBD2	few	TRBV10-3	TRBJ2-3	CAISATSGSTDTQYF	TGTGCCATCAGTGCGACTAGCGGGAGTACAGATACGCAGTATTTT
NA	NA	TRBV5-8	TRBJ1-2	CASGNALAWRGYGYTF	TGTGCCAGCGGTAATGCCCTCGCTTGGAGAGGCTATGGCTACACCTTC
TRBD1	many	TRBV5-1	TRBJ2-2	CASSEQGWTGELFF	TGCGCCAGCAGCGAACAGGGGTGGACCGGGGAGCTGTTTTTT
NA	many	TRBV7-3	TRBJ2-2	CASSAGLNTGELFF	TGTGCCAGCAGCGCAGGACTGAACACCGGGGAGCTGTTTTTT
TRBD2	NA	TRBV5-1	TRBJ2-1	CASALGGGDSGNEQFF	TGCGCCAGCGCTCTCGGGGGGGGCGATAGCGGCAATGAGCAGTTCTTC
TRBD1	few	TRBV20-1	TRBJ2-7	CSARDPETGPYEQYF	TGCAGTGCTAGAGATCCCGAGACAGGGCCCTACGAGCAGTACTTC
NA	many	TRBV16	TRBJ2-3	CASSLGGRNTQYF	TGTGCCAGCAGCCTTGGAGGGCGAAATACGCAGTATTTT
NA	few	TRBV6-8	TRBJ1-1	CASREGCAETEAFF	TGTGCCAGCAGGGAGGGATGTGCGGAAACTGAAGCTTTCTTT
TRBD2	NA	TRBV20-1	TRBJ2-1	CSAQTSGRLYNEQFF	TGCAGTGCCCAAACTAGCGGGAGGTTGTACAATGAGCAGTTCTTC
NA	NA	TRBV12-3/TRBV12-4	TRBJ2-3	CASSWAPGPTDTQYF	TGTGCCAGCAGTTGGGCACCTGGACCCACAGATACGCAGTATTTT
TRBD1	few	TRBV10-3	TRBJ2-7	CATTTGQGFYEQYF	TGTGCCACGACCACGGGACAGGGTTTTTACGAGCAGTACTTC
NA	NA	TRBV29-1	TRBJ2-7	CSVEVGQTYEQYF	TGCAGCGTTGAAGTGGGACAAACTTACGAGCAGTACTTC
NA	few	TRBV29-1	TRBJ2-5	CSVEERLQETQYF	TGCAGCGTTGAAGAGCGGTTACAAGAGACCCAGTACTTC
TRBD1	few	TRBV12-3/TRBV12-4	TRBJ1-1	CASIDPGTAQEAFF	TGTGCCAGCATCGATCCCGGGACAGCTCAAGAAGCTTTCTTT
NA	NA	TRBV11-1	TRBJ2-2	CASSLGFWDSPGQKNTGELFF	TGTGCCAGCAGCTTAGGGTTTTGGGACTCACCCGGCCAGAAGAACACCGGGGAGCTGTTTTTT
NA	many	TRBV11-2	TRBJ2-3	CASSPQRVTDTQYF	TGTGCCAGCAGCCCGCAGCGGGTTACAGATACGCAGTATTTT
TRBD1	NA	TRBV5-1	TRBJ1-1	CASSFLRQGGTEAFF	TGCGCCAGCAGCTTCTTAAGACAGGGAGGCACTGAAGCTTTCTTT
NA	many	TRBV19	TRBJ2-7	CASSTRTRIPYEQYF	TGTGCCAGTAGTACTCGGACTCGTATCCCCTACGAGCAGTACTTC
NA	few	TRBV7-6	TRBJ2-1	CASSDYHSPSEQFF	TGTGCCAGCAGCGACTATCATTCTCCCAGTGAGCAGTTCTTC
NA	NA	TRBV27	TRBJ2-7	CASSYEGAEQYF	TGTGCCAGCAGTTATGAGGGAGCCGAGCAGTACTTC
TRBD1	few	TRBV5-1	TRBJ2-7	CASGTGPVYEQYF	TGCGCCAGCGGGACAGGGCCAGTGTACGAGCAGTACTTC
NA	NA	TRBV9	TRBJ2-1	CASSPFFRDNEQFF	TGTGCCAGCAGCCCATTTTTCAGGGACAATGAGCAGTTCTTC
NA	few	TRBV12-3/TRBV12-4	TRBJ2-2	CASSFHGIWNTGELFF	TGTGCCAGCAGTTTTCACGGAATCTGGAACACCGGGGAGCTGTTTTTT
NA	few	TRBV5-1	TRBJ2-7	CASSSRRGTTYEQYF	TGCGCCAGCAGCTCTCGTCGGGGAACCACCTACGAGCAGTACTTC
NA	many	TRBV2	TRBJ2-1	CASSREKSSYNEQFF	TGTGCCAGCAGTCGGGAAAAGAGCTCCTACAATGAGCAGTTCTTC
NA	NA	TRBV3-1	TRBJ2-7	CASSRGSGLALYEQYF	TGTGCCAGCAGCCGCGGATCAGGGCTTGCGCTCTACGAGCAGTACTTC
TRBD1	NA	TRBV2	TRBJ2-5	CVHRGVLETQYF	TGTGTCCACAGGGGCGTTCTGGAGACCCAGTACTTC
TRBD2	few	TRBV9	TRBJ2-7	CASSVAPLAVTYEQYF	TGTGCCAGCAGCGTAGCTCCACTAGCGGTTACCTACGAGCAGTACTTC
NA	many	TRBV5-1	TRBJ2-3	CASSLDISLASTDTQYF	TGCGCCAGCAGCTTGGATATTTCGCTAGCGAGCACAGATACGCAGTATTTT
TRBD1	many	TRBV5-1	TRBJ1-2	CASSPRTGLYGYTF	TGCGCCAGCAGCCCCCGGACAGGGCTTTATGGCTACACCTTC
NA	many	TRBV7-6	TRBJ2-7	CASSLRDHEQYF	TGTGCCAGCAGCCTCCGGGACCACGAGCAGTACTTC
NA	NA	TRBV24-1	TRBJ2-1	CATSDEFHEQFF	TGTGCCACCAGTGATGAGTTCCATGAGCAGTTCTTC